Each of the 32 T cell receptor beta chains below was sequenced from the same sample in a study of T-cell reconstitution after alpha-beta-depleted transplantation in children. Unique molecular identifiers tagged the TCRbeta library. In TCRdb, the PCR reads were re-called with MiXCR into one record per CDR3 protein. The top ten clones hold about 26% of a sample with roughly 49,000 distinct CDR3 sequences, about 10% of them seen once. The sequenced sample was PBMCs, mostly from graft donor cells, obtained 60 days after TCRalphabeta/CD19-depleted stem cell transplant. These receptors were collected from a male patient between 2 and 9 years old who had a stem cell transplant for chronic granulomatous disease, so the T cells may come from the graft donor.

This clonotype occurred many times. The chain is built from TRBV5-1 and TRBJ2-2; 9 bases map to TRBD1. This CDR3 comprises 14 residues. The ends lost 4 bases at V and 5 bases at J; junction bases unmatched: 3. CDR1 SGHRS and CDR2 YFSETQ come from the germline V gene. CDR3 coding DNA: TGCGCCAGCAGCGGGACAGGGATAACCGGGGAGCTGTTTTTT. It yields the protein CASSGTGITGELFF.

This clonotype has more than one count but fewer than ten. The chain links TRBV5-1 to TRBJ2-5; 7 bases agree with TRBD2. Germline trimming cut 5 bases from V and 4 bases from J; bases unmatched to any gene: 11. Germline loops: CDR1 SGHRS, CDR2 YFSETQ. This CDR3 region has 15 residues. DNA for the CDR3: TGCGCCAGCAGGGCCGGGGGGAGGGCCCGAGAGACCCAGTACTTC. Amino acid sequence: CASRAGGRARETQYF.

Ten or more counts support this clonotype. This chain links TRBV12-3 or TRBV12-4 with TRBJ2-2; weak D call: TRBD2 (5 bases). V shed 0 bases and J shed 5 bases, with 19 bases lying between them. This CDR3 spans 18 amino acids. CDR3 sequence (DNA): TGTGCCAGCAGTTTAGCCTACCTCGGGGTACCAAGGACCGGGGAGCTGTTTTTT. It is translated as CASSLAYLGVPRTGELFF.

This clonotype was seen repeatedly, ten times or more. The chain carries TRBV27 and TRBJ1-5; TRBD1 matches at 12 bases. The CDR3 consists of 16 residues. Germline V gene sequence: CDR1 MNHEY, CDR2 SMNVEV (reference sequence). V shed 3 bases and J 7 bases; nucleotides not matched to a gene: 7. CDR3: CASSFATGTGGQPQHF. The CDR3 DNA follows: TGTGCCAGCAGTTTTGCAACCGGGACAGGGGGCCAGCCCCAGCATTTT.

This clonotype has a count of ten or more. The chain links TRBV27 to TRBJ1-1; a possible D gene is TRBD1 (6 bases). V dropped 9 bases and J dropped 3 bases, with 20 bases sitting between them. This CDR3 is 15 amino acids long. Germline V CDR1 and CDR2: MNHEY, SMNVEV (reference sequence). DNA for the CDR3: TGTGCCAGGGAATCCTCGGGACACGGGTACACTGAAGCTTTCTTT. Its translation is CARESSGHGYTEAFF.

This clonotype was seen only a few times. The genes are TRBV30 and TRBJ1-2; maybe TRBD1 (6 bases). The CDR3 totals 11 residues. V shed 4 bases and J shed 4 bases, with 7 bases lying between them. Per germline, CDR1 GTSNPN and CDR2 SVGIG (reference sequence). The CDR3 sequence is CAWMGAYGYTF. The DNA of the CDR3 is TGTGCCTGGATGGGGGCCTATGGCTACACCTTC.

This clonotype came up a few times. CDR3 amino acids: CASSLVGVVHEQYF. The CDR3 DNA reads TGTGCCAGCAGTTTGGTGGGAGTTGTCCACGAGCAGTACTTC. The V and J genes are TRBV27 and TRBJ2-7; a weak D match, TRBD2 (5 bases). Trimming stripped 3 bases from V and 5 bases from J, with 14 bases between. The CDR3 is 14 amino acids. Germline loops: CDR1 MNHEY, CDR2 SMNVEV (reference sequence).

This clonotype is medium-sized in the sample. The chain recombines TRBV28 with TRBJ2-7; D not certain. Germline V CDR1 and CDR2: MDHEN, SYDVKM. This CDR3 contains 14 residues. The germline V and J ends were trimmed by 5 bases and 1 base, with 12 bases remaining between them. The CDR3 bases are TGTGCCAGCAGTGGTGTGGTTATTTCCTACGAGCAGTACTTC. It codes for CASSGVVISYEQYF. Filled out from reference TRBV28 and TRBJ2-7, the complete variable domain reads DVKVTQSSRYLVKRTGEKVFLECVQDMDHENMFWYRQDPGLGLRLIYFSYDVKMKEKGDIPEGYSVSREKKERFSLILESASTNQTSMYLCASSGVVISYEQYFGPGTRLTVT.

V usage is TRBV28 and J usage is TRBJ1-6; the D gene is possibly TRBD1 (6 bases). Germline loops: CDR1 MDHEN, CDR2 SYDVKM. This CDR3 comprises 12 residues. Trimming cost V 7 bases and J 7 bases, with 8 bases left between them. Here the CDR3 reads CASITGNSPLHF. The CDR3 DNA reads TGTGCCAGCATTACAGGGAATTCACCCCTCCACTTT. The variable domain in full, with the rest retrieved from reference TRBV28 and TRBJ1-6, is DVKVTQSSRYLVKRTGEKVFLECVQDMDHENMFWYRQDPGLGLRLIYFSYDVKMKEKGDIPEGYSVSREKKERFSLILESASTNQTSMYLCASITGNSPLHFGNGTRLTVT.

In this sample, this clonotype turned up many times. This chain joins TRBV20-1 and TRBJ2-5; 10 positions agree with TRBD2. The trim removed 6 bases at V and 4 bases at J, leaving 8 bases unmatched. The CDR3 covers 14 residues. Per the germline V gene, CDR1 is DFQATT and CDR2 is SNEGSKA (reference sequence). CDR3 bases: TGCAGTGCCTTAGCTAGCGGGAGAGGAGAGACCCAGTACTTC. It is translated as CSALASGRGETQYF.

This clonotype was counted only a few times. V and J are TRBV14 and TRBJ2-3; 13 bases fit TRBD2. This CDR3 has 16 residues. Germline V gene lookup returns CDR1 SGHDN and CDR2 FVKESK. The V gene end was trimmed by 4 bases and the J gene end by 3 bases; junction bases not matched to a gene: 4. The CDR3 region is CASSPGLAGKTDTQYF. CDR3 DNA sequence: TGTGCCAGCAGCCCGGGACTAGCGGGAAAAACAGATACGCAGTATTTT.

This clonotype was observed at least ten times. The chain combines TRBV12-3 or TRBV12-4 with TRBJ2-1; D possibly corresponds to TRBD1 (6 bases). Trimming stripped 2 bases from V and 5 bases from J, with 10 bases between. This CDR3 has 14 amino acids. The CDR3: CASSLQGGNNEQFF. The CDR3, as DNA: TGTGCCAGCAGTTTACAAGGGGGAAACAATGAGCAGTTCTTC.

This clonotype came up many times. CDR3 in amino acids: CASSQDHRGEQFF. CDR3 nucleotide sequence: TGTGCCAGCAGCCAAGATCACCGGGGTGAGCAGTTCTTC. The V and J genes are TRBV3-1 and TRBJ2-1, with D tentatively TRBD2 (5 bases). Trimming left V 0 bases short and J 9 bases short, with 9 bases between. The CDR3 extends over 13 amino acids. CDR1 and CDR2 (germline): LGHDT, YNNKEL (reference sequence).

This clonotype has at least ten counts. The rearrangement joins TRBV11-2 to TRBJ2-3; perhaps TRBD2 as D (5 bases). CDR1 SGHAT and CDR2 FQNNGV come from the germline V gene. The germline V and J ends were trimmed by 5 bases and 4 bases, with 16 bases remaining between them. CDR3 length equals 15 residues. DNA for the CDR3: TGTGCCAGCAGCGCGGGCATTATGAACCCAGATACGCAGTATTTT. Its protein product is CASSAGIMNPDTQYF.

This clonotype has more than one count but fewer than ten. A much larger clone sits a single nucleotide away, making a read error possible. The chain couples TRBV6-5 to TRBJ2-1, with 13 bases aligning to TRBD2. CDR1 and CDR2 from the germline V gene are MNHEY and SVGAGI. The CDR3 runs to 15 residues. The CDR3 DNA follows: TGTGCCAGCAGTTGGACTAGCGGGAGTAGCAATAAGCAGTTCTTC. Translation gives CASSWTSGSSNKQFF.

The chain recombines TRBV12-3 or TRBV12-4 with TRBJ2-3; weak D call: TRBD2 (6 bases). Trimming removed 4 bases from V and 5 bases from J, with 10 bases in between. The CDR3 is 13 residues long. The CDR3 DNA is TGTGCCAGCAGTTACTTGCGGGGAGATACGCAGTATTTT. Residues: CASSYLRGDTQYF.

This clonotype has just a few counts. V and J are TRBV6-1 and TRBJ1-4; 10 nucleotides align to TRBD1. The V gene's germline CDR1 is MNHNS and CDR2 SASEGT. This CDR3 is 13 amino acids long. The trim removed 9 bases at V and 5 bases at J, leaving 3 bases unmatched. This CDR3 is CASEGQGNEKLFF. For the CDR3, the DNA is TGTGCCAGTGAGGGACAGGGGAATGAAAAACTGTTTTTT.

This clonotype was found many times. This chain uses TRBV7-6 with TRBJ1-3; D may be TRBD1 (5 bases). The CDR3 spans 15 residues. V was trimmed by 5 bases and J by 1 base, leaving 12 bases between them. Germline V gene data show CDR1 as SGHVS and CDR2 as FNYEAQ. CDR3 DNA: TGTGCCAGCAGCAAGGGGCCCTCGTCTGGAAACACCATATATTTT. Translation gives CASSKGPSSGNTIYF.

This clonotype was picked up many times. The CDR3 is CASSYTGLGQPQHF. CDR3 DNA sequence: TGTGCCAGCAGTTACACAGGGCTAGGCCAGCCCCAGCATTTT. The gene calls are TRBV6-2 or TRBV6-3 and TRBJ1-5; the D gene is possibly TRBD1 (6 bases). Germline V gene sequence: CDR1 MNHEY, CDR2 SVGEGT. The V and J ends lost 2 bases and 7 bases respectively, with 12 bases between them. The CDR3 has 14 amino acids.

The table lists this clonotype with many counts. V gene TRBV12-3 or TRBV12-4 combines with J gene TRBJ2-3; D call uncertain. The CDR3 has 14 residues. Between the trimmed V and J ends, which lost 6 bases and 3 bases, there was a span of 13 bases. CDR3 in DNA: TGTGCCAGCAGCCCCAACGGGCGTACAGATACGCAGTATTTT. Residues: CASSPNGRTDTQYF.

The CDR3 protein is CASSLTSYNEQFF. Written as DNA, the CDR3 is TGTGCCAGCAGCTTGACTAGCTACAATGAGCAGTTCTTC. This chain uses TRBV13 with TRBJ2-1, with D tentatively TRBD2 (6 bases). The CDR3 totals 13 residues. CDR1 and CDR2 from the germline V gene are PRHDT and FYEKMQ (reference sequence). V lost 3 bases to trimming and J lost 3 bases, with 6 bases between them.

This clonotype came up many times. J is TRBJ1-6 and V is TRBV11-2; 8 nucleotides match TRBD1. CDR1 and CDR2 from the germline V gene are SGHAT and FQNNGV. Unmatched junction bases numbered 5, after V lost 0 bases and J lost 7 bases. The CDR3 totals 16 residues. Here the CDR3 reads CASSLEARGLNSPLHF. As DNA, the CDR3 is TGTGCCAGCAGCTTAGAAGCCAGGGGGCTCAATTCACCCCTCCACTTT.

This clonotype was detected a few times. The chain combines TRBV7-6 with TRBJ2-5; 12 nucleotides match TRBD2. V shed 1 base, J shed 5 bases, and the junction held 2 bases outside the gene matches. This CDR3 has 15 residues. The germline V gene encodes CDR1 SGHVS and CDR2 FNYEAQ. In DNA, the CDR3 is TGTGCCAGCAGCTTAGGGACTAGCGGGGTGGAGACCCAGTACTTC. This codes for CASSLGTSGVETQYF.

This clonotype was found many times. The chain recombines TRBV11-2 with TRBJ1-1; D ambiguous. CDR3 length equals 14 residues. The germline CDR1 and CDR2 sequences are SGHAT and FQNNGV. The V end was cut by 2 bases, the J end by 2 bases, with 9 bases between. CDR3 nucleotide sequence: TGTGCCAGCAGCTTAAGAGGGAGTAACACTGAAGCTTTCTTT. It specifies CASSLRGSNTEAFF.

This clonotype was detected many times. V gene TRBV7-3 combines with J gene TRBJ2-1; D gene uncertain. Trimming left V 3 bases short and J 8 bases short, with 8 bases between. Germline-derived CDR1 and CDR2 are SGHTA and FQGTGA. The CDR3 runs to 12 residues. The CDR3 nucleotides read TGTGCCAGCAGCTTCCCCCCCTATGAGCAGTTCTTC. It yields the protein CASSFPPYEQFF.

This clonotype has at least ten counts. The rearrangement uses TRBV9 and TRBJ2-7; D gene ambiguous. V lost 4 bases and J 3 bases, leaving 14 bases between the germline ends. Germline values: CDR1 SGDLS, CDR2 YYNGEE. CDR3 length equals 14 residues. In DNA form, the CDR3 reads TGTGCCAGCAGCCTCGACCTGGGCGACTACGAGCAGTACTTC. Translated: CASSLDLGDYEQYF.

This clonotype was observed at least ten times. The J gene is TRBJ1-1, the V gene TRBV18, with D uncertain. Germline lookup yields CDR1 KGHSH and CDR2 LQKENI. This CDR3 comprises 13 residues. Trimming cost V 2 bases and J 0 bases, with 4 bases left between them. CDR3 bases: TGTGCCAGCTCACCAGGGCTGAACACTGAAGCTTTCTTT. As protein: CASSPGLNTEAFF. Together with reference TRBV18 and TRBJ1-1, the CDR3 gives the full variable domain: NAGVMQNPRHLVRRRGQEARLRCSPMKGHSHVYWYRQLPEEGLKFMVYLQKENIIDESGMPKERFSAEFPKEGPSILRIQQVVRGDSAAYFCASSPGLNTEAFFGQGTRLTVV.

The gene calls are TRBV13 and TRBJ2-7; maybe TRBD1 (5 bases). V dropped 5 bases and J dropped 0 bases, with 11 bases sitting between them. The germline CDR1 and CDR2 sequences are PRHDT and FYEKMQ (reference sequence). This CDR3 contains 14 residues. DNA for the CDR3: TGTGCCAGCAGCCCCAGGGCAGACTCCTACGAGCAGTACTTC. Translation gives CASSPRADSYEQYF.

This clonotype was detected a few times. This sequence joins TRBV20-1 and TRBJ2-5, with a tentative D call TRBD2 (6 bases). Per the germline V gene, CDR1 is DFQATT and CDR2 is SNEGSKA (reference sequence). This CDR3 is built from 13 residues. V gave up 6 bases and J gave up 1 base, with 12 bases separating them. DNA for the CDR3: TGCAGTGCCCTTAGCGGAGCCCAAGAGACCCAGTACTTC. It yields the protein CSALSGAQETQYF.

In its sample, this clonotype was seen many times. V and J are TRBV9 and TRBJ1-6; D is perhaps TRBD1 (5 bases). The CDR3 spans 16 residues. Trimming removed 1 base from V and 8 bases from J, with 16 bases in between. Germline V lookup: CDR1 SGDLS, CDR2 YYNGEE. The chain's CDR3 is CASSVPQLDSYSPLHF. The DNA of the CDR3 is TGTGCCAGCAGCGTACCGCAGCTCGACAGCTATTCACCCCTCCACTTT.

This clonotype has ten or more counts. J is TRBJ1-1 and V is TRBV20-1; D is undetermined. The germline V gene has CDR1 DFQATT and CDR2 SNEGSKA (reference sequence). This CDR3 region has 13 residues. V was cut by 6 bases and J by 4 bases, with 15 bases left in between. The CDR3 DNA follows: TGCAGTGCGGAGGATCCGCCTTCCACTGAAGCTTTCTTT. This sequence encodes CSAEDPPSTEAFF.

This clonotype was seen repeatedly, ten times or more. The CDR3 sequence is CSARDFRRSEETQYF. DNA for the CDR3: TGCAGTGCTAGAGATTTCCGACGGTCGGAAGAGACCCAGTACTTC. The chain joins TRBV20-1 to TRBJ2-5; D not certain. This CDR3 comprises 15 residues. Germline values: CDR1 DFQATT, CDR2 SNEGSKA (reference sequence). The ends were cut back, 0 bases at V and 3 bases at J, with 14 bases in the middle.